This entry is about one T cell receptor beta chain. The CDR3 is 13 amino acids. Trimming shortened V by 4 bases and J by 4 bases, and 10 bases separated the two germline ends. The germline V gene has CDR1 MDHEN and CDR2 SYDVKM. Data came from immunoSEQ multiplex PCR; TCRdb stores just in-frame clones and leaves some out. The sample carries approximately 290,000 clones, roughly 90% recorded once. The data were obtained in a study of blood T cell repertoires in COVID-19. Sequenced: PBMCs or T cells enriched from blood (not recorded which). This sequence joins TRBV28 and TRBJ1-2, with a tentative D call TRBD1 (6 bases). The TCR was taken from a woman in her thirties who had recovered from COVID-19. CDR3 coding DNA: TGTGCCAGCAGTTCAGGGACATTCTATGGCTACACCTTC. It codes for CASSSGTFYGYTF.